The rows below give T cell receptor beta chains drawn from one sample of a study of blood T cell repertoires in COVID-19. Data came from immunoSEQ multiplex PCR; TCRdb stores just in-frame clones and leaves some out. This table holds 200,000 to 250,000 clones, around 90% found once. Material for sequencing was peripheral blood. Receptor source: a man in his 60s who had recovered from COVID-19. Both conserved end residues are part of each CDR3. D genes are given only for firm matches. Size is stated for part of the rows, as once, few or many counts, or as a class when the clone is expanded.

D gene: NA
V gene: TRBV9
clone size: few
CDR3 length: 13
J gene: TRBJ2-5
CDR3 protein: CASSVARSEAQYF
CDR3 DNA: TGTGCCAGCAGCGTAGCTAGGTCCGAGGCCCAGTACTTC

D gene: NA
V gene: TRBV11-2
clone size: NA
CDR3 length: 15
J gene: TRBJ1-2
CDR3 protein: CASSRRATANYGYTF
CDR3 DNA: TGTGCCAGCAGCCGGAGGGCAACCGCTAACTATGGCTACACCTTC

D gene: TRBD2
V gene: TRBV9
clone size: NA
CDR3 length: 14
J gene: TRBJ2-7
CDR3 protein: CASSSLSGGGEQYF
CDR3 DNA: TGTGCCAGCAGCTCCCTAAGCGGGGGCGGCGAGCAGTACTTC

D gene: TRBD2
V gene: TRBV28
clone size: NA
CDR3 length: 15
J gene: TRBJ2-1
CDR3 protein: CASCGASGSVNEQFF
CDR3 DNA: TGTGCCAGCTGCGGGGCTAGCGGGAGCGTCAATGAGCAGTTCTTC

D gene: TRBD1
V gene: TRBV14
clone size: NA
CDR3 length: 13
J gene: TRBJ1-1
CDR3 protein: CASSGTGGTEAFF
CDR3 DNA: TGTGCCAGCAGCGGCACAGGGGGCACTGAAGCTTTCTTT

D gene: NA
V gene: TRBV2
clone size: NA
CDR3 length: 13
J gene: TRBJ2-3
CDR3 protein: CASSPRLADTQYF
CDR3 DNA: TGTGCCAGCAGTCCCCGACTAGCAGATACGCAGTATTTT

D gene: NA
V gene: TRBV2
clone size: NA
CDR3 length: 13
J gene: TRBJ2-1
CDR3 protein: CASSVDYYNEQFF
CDR3 DNA: TGTGCCAGCAGCGTCGACTACTACAATGAGCAGTTCTTC

D gene: TRBD1
V gene: TRBV19
clone size: NA
CDR3 length: 14
J gene: TRBJ2-7
CDR3 protein: CASRGAGTAYEQYF
CDR3 DNA: TGTGCCAGTAGGGGGGCAGGGACAGCCTACGAGCAGTACTTC

D gene: NA
V gene: TRBV19
clone size: NA
CDR3 length: 17
J gene: TRBJ1-4
CDR3 protein: CASSISQGTATNEKLFF
CDR3 DNA: TGTGCCAGTAGTATTTCCCAGGGGACCGCAACTAATGAAAAACTGTTTTTT

D gene: TRBD1
V gene: TRBV5-4
clone size: few
CDR3 length: 14
J gene: TRBJ2-7
CDR3 protein: CASSLGGRSYEQYF
CDR3 DNA: TGTGCCAGCAGCTTAGGGGGCCGTTCCTACGAGCAGTACTTC